Here is one T cell receptor (beta chain) with its context. No antigen is known for it. The data are from a study of T cells after yellow fever vaccination. Study at large: Preparing low-cell-number fractions relied on SMART-Seq v4 Ultra Low Input.

MiXCR was run by TCRdb on the 5' RACE reads, yielding one entry per CDR3 protein. This sample has about 310,000 distinct CDR3 sequences, with around 3.9% found just once. General study findings and limits: The appearance of a small share of clonotypes in both CD4 and CD8 compartments was observed.

CDR1 and CDR2 (germline): LNHDA, SQIVND (reference sequence). This CDR3 has 15 residues. The V and J ends lost 5 bases and 8 bases respectively, with 18 bases between them. The rearrangement uses TRBV19 and TRBJ1-4, with D unresolved. The source is a man aged 18 to 30 who received the YFV17D yellow fever vaccine. Sequencing used PBMCs, obtained on the day of the yellow fever booster vaccination. CDR3 nucleotides: TGTGCCAGTAGTCAACGCCGCCTGACAAGGGAAAAACTGTTTTTT. Protein product: CASSQRRLTREKLFF.